Below are 4 T cell receptor beta chains sequenced from a single sample in a study of blood T cell repertoires in COVID-19. The data were produced by immunoSEQ multiplex PCR, yet TCRdb's version contains in-frame clones alone and is incomplete. In the table there are roughly 80,000 clones, over 80% of which are singletons. Sequenced sample: peripheral blood. The receptors were gathered from a man aged 60 to 75 with active or convalescent COVID-19.

This chain joins TRBV3-1 (or the pseudogene TRBV3-2) and TRBJ2-5; perhaps TRBD2 as D (7 bases). From germline, CDR1 is LGHDT and CDR2 YNNKEL (reference sequence). Trimming pared 2 bases from V and 3 bases from J, leaving 19 bases between. The CDR3 is 17 residues long. In DNA, the CDR3 is TGTGCCAGCAGCCAACCCGTGGGCGGGGAGGGGGAAGAGACCCAGTACTTC. Translated, it gives CASSQPVGGEGEETQYF.

This rearrangement joins TRBV3-1 (or the pseudogene TRBV3-2) to TRBJ1-2, with a possible D match to TRBD1 (6 bases). The length of the CDR3 is 13 residues. The V gene's germline CDR1 is LGHDT and CDR2 YNNKEL (reference sequence). With 4 bases removed from V and 4 bases from J, the gap between germline ends came to 10 bases. CDR3 sequence reads: CASSPLDSYGYTF. CDR3 DNA: TGTGCCAGCAGCCCCTTGGACAGCTATGGCTACACCTTC.

The genes are TRBV4-2 and TRBJ2-3, with unresolved D. Per the germline V gene, CDR1 is LGHNA and CDR2 is YNFKEQ. The CDR3 is 14 amino acids. Trimming left V 1 base short and J 6 bases short, with 11 bases between. CDR3 residues: CASSQGAPVDTQYF. The CDR3 DNA follows: TGTGCCAGCAGCCAAGGCGCCCCGGTGGATACGCAGTATTTT.

This clone appeared once. The V call is TRBV10-3, the J call TRBJ2-3; 9 nucleotides align to TRBD1. Per germline, CDR1 ENHRY and CDR2 SYGVKD. CDR3 size: 16 residues. Trimming at V came to 2 bases and at J to 2 bases, leaving 5 bases not matched to a gene. The DNA of the CDR3 is TGTGCCATCAGTGAGCCAGGGACAGGGCCCACAGATACGCAGTATTTT. It translates to CAISEPGTGPTDTQYF.